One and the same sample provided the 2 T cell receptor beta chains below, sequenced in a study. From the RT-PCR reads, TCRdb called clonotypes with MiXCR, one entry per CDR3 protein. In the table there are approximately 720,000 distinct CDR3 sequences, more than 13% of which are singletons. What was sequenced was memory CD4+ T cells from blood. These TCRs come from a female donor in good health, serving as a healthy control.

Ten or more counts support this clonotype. CDR3 nucleotide sequence: TGCAGTGCTAGAGACCTACCTACCGGCACTGCAGATACGCAGTATTTT. This encodes CSARDLPTGTADTQYF. The rearrangement joins TRBV20-1 to TRBJ2-3; D call uncertain. V was shortened by 0 bases and J by 4 bases, with 17 bases between the two germline ends. There are 16 residues in the CDR3. From germline, CDR1 is DFQATT and CDR2 SNEGSKA (reference sequence).

CDR3 DNA sequence: TGCGCCAGCAGCACCCAACGCCCCGCGGGAGGGGGTGGTGAGCAGTTCTTC. Translated: CASSTQRPAGGGGEQFF. This chain uses TRBV5-1 with TRBJ2-1; TRBD2 agrees at 9 bases. With V trimmed by 4 bases and J by 9 bases, 17 bases remained unmatched. This CDR3 region has 17 residues. CDR1 is SGHRS, CDR2 YFSETQ, per germline.